A selection of T cell receptor beta chains follows, all from one sample in a study of T cell responses to AZD1222 COVID-19 vaccine. The method was immunoSEQ multiplex PCR; TCRdb's version includes in-frame clones alone and lacks a portion of them. The repertoire holds under 130,000 clones, nearly 90% seen once, with 2% to 3% in the top ten. The starting material was peripheral blood, obtained 28 days after the second AZD1222 dose. The origin of the receptors is an adult who received the AZD1222 COVID-19 vaccine. Both conserved end residues are part of each CDR3. The D gene is left open where the match is weak. Rows give clone size only sometimes, using once, few, many, or a class for an expanded clone.

v_gene: TRBV5-1
abundance: once
j_gene: TRBJ2-3
d_gene: TRBD2
CDR3nt: TGCGCCAGCAGCTTGGTCGGGGGGATAACAGATACGCAGTATTTT
CDR3aa: CASSLVGGITDTQYF

v_gene: TRBV7-2
abundance: NA
j_gene: TRBJ2-3
d_gene: NA
CDR3nt: TGTGCCAGCAGCCCCCCGGAGCCAGATACGCAGTATTTT
CDR3aa: CASSPPEPDTQYF

v_gene: TRBV18
abundance: NA
j_gene: TRBJ2-4
d_gene: TRBD1
CDR3nt: TGTGCCAGCTCACCACCAGGACAGGGTGGAAACATTCAGTACTTC
CDR3aa: CASSPPGQGGNIQYF

v_gene: TRBV19
abundance: NA
j_gene: TRBJ2-2
d_gene: TRBD1
CDR3nt: TGTGCCAGTAAGTGGCAGGGACAGTCGATCGGGGAGCTGTTTTTT
CDR3aa: CASKWQGQSIGELFF

v_gene: TRBV12-3/TRBV12-4
abundance: NA
j_gene: TRBJ1-2
d_gene: NA
CDR3nt: TGTGCCAGCAGTTTAGCGGGCGGGTTTGGCTACACCTTC
CDR3aa: CASSLAGGFGYTF

v_gene: TRBV5-4
abundance: NA
j_gene: TRBJ2-7
d_gene: NA
CDR3nt: TGTGCCAGCAGCCCGCAGAGCTCCTACGAGCAGTACTTC
CDR3aa: CASSPQSSYEQYF

v_gene: TRBV6-1
abundance: NA
j_gene: TRBJ2-1
d_gene: TRBD2
CDR3nt: TGTGCCAGCAGTGAAGCACTAGCGGGGGACGATGAGCAGTTCTTC
CDR3aa: CASSEALAGDDEQFF

v_gene: TRBV6-2/TRBV6-3
abundance: NA
j_gene: TRBJ1-1
d_gene: NA
CDR3nt: TGTGCCAGCAGCCCCGCGGAGAACACTGAAGCTTTCTTT
CDR3aa: CASSPAENTEAFF

v_gene: TRBV28
abundance: NA
j_gene: TRBJ1-3
d_gene: NA
CDR3nt: TGTGCCAGCAGAATCCCGGGGGGCCCCGCCATATATTTT
CDR3aa: CASRIPGGPAIYF

v_gene: TRBV6-5
abundance: NA
j_gene: TRBJ1-6
d_gene: NA
CDR3nt: TGTGCCAGCAGTTACGGGGTTGGTGGCTCACCCCTCCACTTT
CDR3aa: CASSYGVGGSPLHF

v_gene: TRBV6-5
abundance: NA
j_gene: TRBJ1-4
d_gene: NA
CDR3nt: TGTGCCAGCAGTTTCTTCGGGATGGAAGAAAAACTGTTTTTT
CDR3aa: CASSFFGMEEKLFF

v_gene: TRBV7-8
abundance: few
j_gene: TRBJ2-7
d_gene: NA
CDR3nt: TGTGCCAGCAGCTTAGGAGCGGCACGCTACGAGCAGTACTTC
CDR3aa: CASSLGAARYEQYF

v_gene: TRBV15
abundance: NA
j_gene: TRBJ1-2
d_gene: NA
CDR3nt: TGTGCCACCAGCAGAGGAAGTTCAGGGAGCTATGGCTACACCTTC
CDR3aa: CATSRGSSGSYGYTF

v_gene: TRBV5-8
abundance: NA
j_gene: TRBJ2-3
d_gene: TRBD2
CDR3nt: TGTGCCAGCAGCTTGGGTGCGACTAGCGAGAGCACAGATACGCAGTATTTT
CDR3aa: CASSLGATSESTDTQYF

v_gene: TRBV7-7
abundance: NA
j_gene: TRBJ2-1
d_gene: NA
CDR3nt: TGTGCTAGCAGCTTAAGGGGTGGAGGCTCAGGTCCGTACAATGAGCAGTTCTTC
CDR3aa: CASSLRGGGSGPYNEQFF

v_gene: TRBV7-8
abundance: NA
j_gene: TRBJ1-3
d_gene: TRBD1
CDR3nt: TGTGCCAGCAGCTTACTAAGACAGGGTGTCTCTGGAAACACCATATATTTT
CDR3aa: CASSLLRQGVSGNTIYF